The clone carrying this T cell receptor beta chain appeared once. Antigen specificity is unknown. This entry belongs to a study of OX40 agonist ivuxolimab in advanced cancers. The overall study: Patients took ivuxolimab, an agonistic anti-OX40 (CD134) antibody. Patients treated during dose escalation were battling hepatocellular carcinoma, melanoma, renal cell or head and neck cancer. Three patients, one with hepatocellular carcinoma and two with cutaneous melanoma, achieved partial responses.

Germline CDR1 reads SGHKS; CDR2 reads YYEKEE (reference sequence). The J segment lost 5 bases and the V segment lost 0 bases, leaving 6 bases of the junction unmatched. The length of the CDR3 is 16 residues. TCRdb's table, derived via immunoSEQ multiplex PCR, lists solely in-frame clones and lacks some. There are under 100,000 clones in the sample; over 70% occur only once, and roughly 4.9% lies in the top ten. The study, taken as a whole, reports: Part of the nonresponder group also had normalized T-cell clonal expansion that was low.

The origin of this receptor is an adult with an advanced solid tumor such as melanoma, head and neck, liver or kidney cancer. The input for sequencing was CD4+ or CD8+ T cells sorted from blood, taken in a trial of the OX40 agonist ivuxolimab. The rearrangement links TRBV5-5 to TRBJ1-5, with TRBD1 identical over 9 bases. The CDR3 bases are TGTGCCAGCAGCTTGGTCCTGGGACAGGGTTATCAGCCCCAGCATTTT. Translated, it gives CASSLVLGQGYQPQHF.